These 25 T cell receptor beta chains were sequenced from one sample in a study of blood T cells in healthy people across ages. The use of a sample-barcoded 5' primer and a J-beta primer mix characterized a second PCR of roughly 6 to 11 cycles. In TCRdb, the 5' RACE reads were re-called with MiXCR into one record per CDR3 protein. Of around 710,000 distinct CDR3 sequences listed, about 40% are singletons. Sequenced sample: blood. These receptors all stem from a woman aged 60-75 years in good health.

The chain carries TRBV6-2 or TRBV6-3 and TRBJ1-2; D is uncertain. The ends were cut back, 5 bases at V and 6 bases at J, with 16 bases in the middle. Germline V gives CDR1 MNHEY, CDR2 SVGEGT. The length of the CDR3 is 14 residues. CDR3 amino acids: CASSQWGGGDGYTF. The CDR3 DNA is TGTGCCAGCAGTCAGTGGGGTGGCGGTGATGGCTACACCTTC.

The rearrangement links TRBV11-1 to TRBJ2-7; D is unresolved. The CDR3 runs 13 residues. Per the germline V gene, CDR1 is SGHAT and CDR2 is FQDESV (reference sequence). The V and J ends lost 5 bases and 3 bases respectively, with 11 bases between them. CDR3 loop: CASSPPTFYEQYF. CDR3 sequence (DNA): TGTGCCAGCAGCCCCCCGACTTTCTACGAGCAGTACTTC.

The V call is TRBV4-3, the J call TRBJ2-3; a possible D gene is TRBD2 (6 bases). Trimming took 10 bases from V and 4 from J, leaving 18 bases between them. The germline V gene has CDR1 LGHNA and CDR2 YSLEER. The CDR3 contains 14 residues. CDR3 nucleotide sequence: TGCGCCATTGGAGACGAGGAGGGAGCAGATACGCAGTATTTT. As protein: CAIGDEEGADTQYF.

This clonotype was counted only a few times. The chain recombines TRBV9 with TRBJ2-3; 8 bases fit TRBD1. V gave up 4 bases and J gave up 5 bases; unmatched junction bases: 6. In germline, CDR1 is SGDLS, CDR2 YYNGEE. This CDR3 is 14 amino acids long. CDR3 loop: CASSNRGSVDTQYF. The CDR3 region has the DNA TGTGCCAGCAGCAACAGGGGGTCTGTAGATACGCAGTATTTT. The full variable domain, completed using reference TRBV9 and TRBJ2-3, is DSGVTQTPKHLITATGQRVTLRCSPRSGDLSVYWYQQSLDQGLQFLIQYYNGEERAKGNILERFSAQQFPDLHSELNLSSLELGDSALYFCASSNRGSVDTQYFGPGTRLTVL.

As concerns this clonotype: The junction departs from the called germline gene at one end, perhaps through a read error. This chain joins TRBV5-8 and TRBJ2-1, with D unresolved. Germline V gene lookup returns CDR1 SGHTS and CDR2 YDEGEE. This CDR3 is 12 amino acids long. CDR3 amino acids: CASSFGYNEQLF. CDR3 in DNA: TGTGCCAGCAGCTTTGGATACAATGAGCAGTTATTC.

This clonotype was detected many times. The DNA of the CDR3 is TGTGCCAGCAGCTCGCTAGCGGGAGTTTACGAGCAGTACTTC. Translating it yields CASSSLAGVYEQYF. The chain carries TRBV12-3 or TRBV12-4 and TRBJ2-7; 10 bases are shared with TRBD2. The V and J ends lost 6 bases and 4 bases, in that order; junction bases with no gene match: 6. The CDR3 length is 14 residues.

This clonotype was counted between two and nine times. This chain uses TRBV2 with TRBJ2-1; D is possibly TRBD2 (5 bases). The CDR3 is 15 amino acids. The germline gives CDR1 SNHLY, CDR2 FYNNEI. The V gene lost 6 bases and the J gene lost 5 bases, with 17 bases spanning the gap. The CDR3 reads CASRKELLVHNEQFF. CDR3 DNA: TGTGCCAGCAGAAAGGAGCTACTAGTTCACAATGAGCAGTTCTTC.

The chain has TRBV6-2 or TRBV6-3 and TRBJ2-4, with 7 positions matching TRBD1. V was pared by 7 bases and J by 15 bases, with 15 bases of the junction left unmatched. Per germline, CDR1 MNHEY and CDR2 SVGEGT. The CDR3 has 13 amino acids. The CDR3 loop reads CASNTDRVGAMYF. The CDR3 nucleotides are TGTGCCAGCAATACCGACAGGGTGGGAGCAATGTACTTC.

This clonotype has a handful of counts. The J gene is TRBJ2-1, the V gene TRBV10-3, with 9 bases matching TRBD2. The length of the CDR3 is 16 residues. CDR1 and CDR2 from the germline V gene are ENHRY and SYGVKD. The V gene end was trimmed by 0 bases and the J gene end by 10 bases; junction bases not matched to a gene: 10. The CDR3 sequence: CAISESGLAYRTEQFF. In nucleotides, the CDR3 is TGTGCCATCAGTGAGTCGGGACTAGCTTACCGAACCGAGCAGTTCTTC.

This clonotype has only a few counts. This sequence joins TRBV7-9 and TRBJ2-3, with 10 bases identical to TRBD1. V lost 5 bases and J lost 4; bases outside the gene matches: 3. CDR1 is SEHNR and CDR2 is FQNEAQ in the germline V gene (reference sequence). The CDR3 sequence is 14 residues long. Written as DNA, the CDR3 is TGTGCCAGCAGCGGACAGGGGGAGTCAGATACGCAGTATTTT. Protein: CASSGQGESDTQYF.

This clonotype appeared a few times. The V gene is TRBV28, the J gene TRBJ1-1; 11 bases fit TRBD1. Trimming cost V 5 bases and J 4 bases; bases outside gene matches: 6. Germline V gene lookup returns CDR1 MDHEN and CDR2 SYDVKM. The CDR3 runs to 15 residues. DNA for the CDR3: TGTGCCAGCAGTCCCACGGACAGGGGGCCCACTGAAGCTTTCTTT. This gives the protein CASSPTDRGPTEAFF.

V usage is TRBV9 and J usage is TRBJ2-5; TRBD1 or TRBD2 may be the D gene (6 bases each). Trimming removed 3 bases at V and 11 bases at J, with 20 bases between. There are 14 residues in the CDR3. Germline V gives CDR1 SGDLS, CDR2 YYNGEE. The CDR3 sequence: CASSEGGDLGEQYF. CDR3 sequence (DNA): TGTGCCAGCAGCGAGGGGGGAGACCTCGGTGAGCAGTACTTC.

The rearrangement uses TRBV7-6 and TRBJ2-5; 7 nucleotides match TRBD1. The CDR3 length is 15 residues. V trimming: 0 bases; J trimming: 4 bases; junction bases outside the gene matches: 5. Germline CDR1 and CDR2: SGHVS and FNYEAQ. CDR3 loop: CASSLARDRVETQYF. CDR3 coding DNA: TGTGCCAGCAGCTTAGCGCGAGACAGGGTAGAGACCCAGTACTTC.

This clonotype was detected only once. A read error may be the cause here, since a much bigger clone is one base away. The gene calls are TRBV5-1 and TRBJ2-5; 11 bases match TRBD2. The germline V gene encodes CDR1 SGHRS and CDR2 YFSETQ. Trimming cost V 4 bases and J 11 bases; bases outside gene matches: 13. The CDR3 consists of 15 residues. CDR3 in DNA: TGCGCCAGCAGCGAGACTAGCGGGGCGTACAATGAGCAGTACTTC. Residues: CASSETSGAYNEQYF.

This clonotype appeared a few times. The chain recombines TRBV18 with TRBJ1-2; tentative D call: TRBD1 (6 bases). CDR3 length equals 15 residues. The V gene's germline CDR1 is KGHSH and CDR2 LQKENI. Trimming removed 0 bases at V and 7 bases at J, with 15 bases between. The CDR3: CASSPPAGGIGGYTF. CDR3 nucleotide sequence: TGTGCCAGCTCACCACCGGCTGGGGGCATAGGTGGCTACACCTTC.

The chain combines TRBV7-2 with TRBJ2-4; 9 positions agree with TRBD2. After removal of 8 bases from V and 7 bases from J, the junction contained 18 bases not matched to a gene. Germline V gene sequence: CDR1 SGHTA, CDR2 FQGNSA. This CDR3 contains 17 residues. CDR3 coding DNA: TGTGCCAGCGGATTGTCCCATCCTGGACTAGCGAGGAACATTCAGTACTTC. This translates into CASGLSHPGLARNIQYF.

This rearrangement joins TRBV20-1 to TRBJ2-4; 7 nucleotides agree with TRBD1. CDR3 length equals 16 residues. The V and J ends lost 7 bases and 3 bases, in that order; junction bases with no gene match: 15. Germline CDR1 DFQATT, CDR2 SNEGSKA (reference sequence). CDR3: CSVNTGARGGKNIQYF. Here the CDR3 DNA reads TGCAGTGTCAACACAGGGGCGAGGGGTGGCAAAAACATTCAGTACTTC.

This clonotype was seen a few times. The J gene is TRBJ1-4, the V gene TRBV15; possibly TRBD1 for D (5 bases). The germline gives CDR1 LNHNV, CDR2 YYDKDF (reference sequence). The CDR3 contains 18 residues. Deletions cut 8 bases from V and 7 bases from J, with 29 bases between. The CDR3 spells CATFHGQGGAGVSEKLFF. CDR3 DNA: TGTGCCACCTTTCACGGTCAAGGCGGGGCGGGAGTGAGTGAAAAACTGTTTTTT.

V gene TRBV30 combines with J gene TRBJ2-1; perhaps TRBD2 as D (7 bases). Germline V CDR1 and CDR2: GTSNPN, SVGIG (reference sequence). The CDR3 runs to 14 residues. The ends were cut back, 1 base at V and 7 bases at J, with 14 bases in the middle. This CDR3 reads CAWSDGGRLNEQFF. In DNA form, the CDR3 reads TGTGCCTGGAGTGACGGGGGGCGCCTAAATGAGCAGTTCTTC.

J is TRBJ1-1 and V is TRBV29-1; 7 nucleotides align to TRBD1. The CDR3 runs to 14 residues. The V gene end was trimmed by 4 bases and the J gene end by 8 bases; junction bases not matched to a gene: 13. In germline, CDR1 is SQVTM, CDR2 ANQGSEA. The CDR3 here is CSVVMTNRGAEAFF. In DNA, the CDR3 is TGCAGCGTTGTAATGACGAACAGGGGCGCCGAAGCTTTCTTT.

This clonotype was seen a handful of times. V and J are TRBV10-1 and TRBJ2-3, with D possibly TRBD1 on 6 matching bases. Germline V gene data show CDR1 as WNHNN and CDR2 as SYGVQD (reference sequence). The CDR3 has 14 amino acids. V was cut by 6 bases and J by 1 base, with 11 bases left in between. The CDR3 coding sequence is TGCGCCAGCAGCAGGACAGCCCGCACAGATACGCAGTATTTT. It codes for CASSRTARTDTQYF.

This clonotype was seen ten or more times. The CDR3 DNA follows: TGTGCCAGCAGTTCTCCGGGACAGGGATCCTACGAGCAGTACTTC. The encoded protein is CASSSPGQGSYEQYF. The gene calls are TRBV6-1 and TRBJ2-7; 9 bases align to TRBD1. V dropped 5 bases and J dropped 1; count of bases not matched to a gene: 6. This CDR3 comprises 15 residues. Germline CDR1 is MNHNS and CDR2 is SASEGT.

V is TRBV7-2 and J is TRBJ2-3; D gene uncertain. There are 14 residues in the CDR3. Germline values: CDR1 SGHTA, CDR2 FQGNSA. V was shortened by 1 base and J by 5 bases, with 10 bases between the two germline ends. CDR3 in amino acids: CASSLVGFIDTQYF. The CDR3 coding sequence is TGTGCCAGCAGCTTAGTAGGGTTCATAGATACGCAGTATTTT.

V usage is TRBV7-9 and J usage is TRBJ1-2; D remains unclear. The CDR3 loop spans 14 amino acids. Germline values: CDR1 SEHNR, CDR2 FQNEAQ (reference sequence). The V end lost 5 bases, the J end lost 4 bases, and 14 bases lay between the germline ends. The CDR3 sequence: CASSPIGGRYGYTF. The CDR3 region has the DNA TGTGCCAGCAGCCCCATAGGAGGACGCTATGGCTACACCTTC.

This clonotype was counted only a few times. This chain links TRBV5-1 with TRBJ2-5; the D is unclear. The V end was cut by 4 bases, the J end by 1 base, with 8 bases between. Germline V lookup: CDR1 SGHRS, CDR2 YFSETQ. The CDR3 is 13 residues long. The CDR3 DNA follows: TGCGCCAGCAGCCTATTACTCCAAGAGACCCAGTACTTC. Protein product: CASSLLLQETQYF.